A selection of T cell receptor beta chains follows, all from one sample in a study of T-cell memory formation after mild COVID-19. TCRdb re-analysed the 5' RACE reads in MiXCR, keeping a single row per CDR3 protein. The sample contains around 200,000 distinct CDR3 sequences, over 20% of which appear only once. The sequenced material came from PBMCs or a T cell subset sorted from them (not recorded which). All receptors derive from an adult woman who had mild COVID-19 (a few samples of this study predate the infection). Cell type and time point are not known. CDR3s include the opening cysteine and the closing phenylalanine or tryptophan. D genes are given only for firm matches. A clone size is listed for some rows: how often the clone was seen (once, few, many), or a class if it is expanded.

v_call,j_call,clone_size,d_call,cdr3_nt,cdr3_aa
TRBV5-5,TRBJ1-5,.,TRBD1,TGTGCCAGCAGCGAGGGACAGGGGAGCCAGCCCCAGCATTTT,CASSEGQGSQPQHF
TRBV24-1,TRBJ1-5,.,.,TGTGCCACCAGTGGGATAGGGGTTGGCAATCAGCCCCAGCATTTT,CATSGIGVGNQPQHF
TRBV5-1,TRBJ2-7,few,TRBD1,TGCGCCAGCAGCTTGGACGGTAGGGGGCCTCGGGAGCAGTACTTC,CASSLDGRGPREQYF
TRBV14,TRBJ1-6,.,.,TGTGCCAGCAGCCAAGACAGGGGCGTTTCACCCCTCCACTTT,CASSQDRGVSPLHF
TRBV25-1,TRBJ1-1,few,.,TGTGCCAGCATGGGCGGGGGCACTGAAGCTTTCTTT,CASMGGGTEAFF
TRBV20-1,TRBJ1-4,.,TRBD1,TGCAGTGCTAGAATCGGACAGGGGCAATTCTATGAAAAACTGTTTTTT,CSARIGQGQFYEKLFF
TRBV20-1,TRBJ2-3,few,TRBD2,TGCAGTGCTAGAGGACTAGCGGTGCCTATCACAGATACGCAGTATTTT,CSARGLAVPITDTQYF
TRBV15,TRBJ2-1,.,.,TGTGCCACCAGCAGAGATTCGAGACAGACGCTCCTCTACAATGAGCAGTTCTTC,CATSRDSRQTLLYNEQFF
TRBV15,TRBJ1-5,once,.,TGTGCCACCAGCAGCGGTTATAATCAGCCCCAGCATTTT,CATSSGYNQPQHF
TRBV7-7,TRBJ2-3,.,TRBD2,TGTGCTAGCAGCTTCGGCGGGAGGGCCACAGATACGCAGTATTTT,CASSFGGRATDTQYF
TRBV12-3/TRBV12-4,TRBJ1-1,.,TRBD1,TGTGCCAGCAGTCCGGTCGGACAGGGACCAGACACTGAAGCTTTCTTT,CASSPVGQGPDTEAFF
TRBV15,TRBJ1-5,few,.,TGTGCCACCAGCAGAGATCGGGGGGGCGGTCAGCCCCAGCATTTT,CATSRDRGGGQPQHF
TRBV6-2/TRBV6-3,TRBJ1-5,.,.,TGTGCCAGCAGTTTCGGACAGATTAGCAATCAGCCCCAGCATTTT,CASSFGQISNQPQHF
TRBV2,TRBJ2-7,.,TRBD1,TGTGCCAGCAGTTCCGGCAGGGGGCGCGAGCAGTACTTC,CASSSGRGREQYF
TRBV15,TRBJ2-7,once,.,TGTGCCACCACCACCCAAGGGGTCGGGGTAGATGGCGAGCAGTACTTC,CATTTQGVGVDGEQYF
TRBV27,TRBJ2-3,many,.,TGTGCCAGCAGTTTTGGGGACGGCACAGATACGCAGTATTTT,CASSFGDGTDTQYF
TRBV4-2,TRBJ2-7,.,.,TGTGCCAGCAGCCAAGCGGGAGAGGTAGCCGAGCAGTACTTC,CASSQAGEVAEQYF
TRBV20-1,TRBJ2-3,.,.,TGCAGTGCTAGAGAAGGCAGGTGGGACACAGATACGCAGTATTTT,CSAREGRWDTDTQYF
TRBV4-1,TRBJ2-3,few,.,TGCGCCAGCAGCCAAGATCCCGGGACTCGCCCTAATACGCAGTATTTT,CASSQDPGTRPNTQYF
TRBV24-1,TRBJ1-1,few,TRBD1,TGTGCCACCAGTCAGGGGGCGAGGACTGAAGCTTTCTTT,CATSQGARTEAFF
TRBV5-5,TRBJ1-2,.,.,TGTGCCAGCAGCTACACCTCAGGGGTTCTAAGTAACTATGGCTACACCTTC,CASSYTSGVLSNYGYTF
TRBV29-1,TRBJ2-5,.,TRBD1,TGCAGCGGCGGGTTACAGGGGGACGAGACCCAGTACTTC,CSGGLQGDETQYF
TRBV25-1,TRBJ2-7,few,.,TGTGCCAGCAGTGAGGTCAGCGAACAACCATACGAGCAGTACTTC,CASSEVSEQPYEQYF
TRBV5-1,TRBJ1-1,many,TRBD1,TGCGCCAGCAGCTTGGGACAGGGGATGAACACTGAAGCTTTCTTT,CASSLGQGMNTEAFF